The clone carrying this TCR beta chain was seen a few times. Its specificity is not known. A primer matching the constant region was used to make TCR beta cDNA from 500 ng of total RNA. TCR beta libraries came from three nested multiplex PCR rounds using slightly modified ARM-PCR. Investigators reported that the first two PCR rounds, at 10 to 11 cycles each, used TRBV1-TRBV30 forward primers with a C-beta reverse primer. TCRdb re-called the multiplex PCR reads through MiXCR, storing one row per CDR3 protein. The table lists more than 100,000 distinct CDR3 sequences, around two thirds of them singletons. Investigators took RNA and DNA out together from approximately 22-30 mg of unsorted bulk tissue. The source of the sample is a study of tumor-infiltrating lymphocytes in primary liver carcinoma. Study overall: Regardless of tissue type, samples showed similar yields of roughly 3.5 to 8 million productive TCRbeta reads. General study points: Relative to blood, tumors carried a significantly larger fraction of the repertoire in their top 250 clones (p = 0.039). Tumor region pairs outstripped tumor-adjacent and tumor-blood pairs in overlap.

From germline, CDR1 is DFQATT and CDR2 SNEGSKA (reference sequence). Between the trimmed V and J ends, which lost 4 bases and 4 bases, there was a span of 17 bases. This CDR3 comprises 14 residues. What was sequenced was tumor-adjacent normal liver tissue. The V gene is TRBV20-1, the J gene TRBJ2-7; possible D gene TRBD2, 6 bases. This TCR derives from a woman aged 55-70 years with primary liver carcinoma and hepatitis B virus infection. The DNA of the CDR3 is TGCAGTGCTACACGGGACTTTTACTTTTACGAGCAGTACTTC. Its protein is CSATRDFYFYEQYF.